These 5 T cell receptor beta chains were sequenced from one sample in a study of technical replicates of blood from several donors (dated by TCRdb to between 2016 and 2019). Libraries came from the immunoSEQ multiplex PCR assay. Imported from immuneACCESS, the table was reduced by TCRdb to in-frame sequences with V and J called. These copies leave out some clones; in studies compared against another copy, an unresolved V gene accounts for under half, and the cause of the remainder is not known. The sample contains about 62,000 clones, about 90% of them found a single time. Approximately 5% of the sample rests with the top ten. The material sequenced was PBMCs. The receptors derive from a human donor in good health. Some clones in this sample may be carry-over from other donors' samples.

J is TRBJ2-5 and V is TRBV5-1, with D perhaps matching TRBD1 (6 bases). The CDR3 totals 16 residues. Trimming stripped 4 bases from V and 4 bases from J, with 20 bases between. Germline V gene lookup returns CDR1 SGHRS and CDR2 YFSETQ. This CDR3 is CASSPQGQTFPETQYF. DNA for the CDR3: TGCGCCAGCAGCCCACAAGGACAGACGTTTCCAGAGACCCAGTACTTC.

The rearrangement joins TRBV29-1 to TRBJ2-5; a possible D gene is TRBD1 (6 bases). The CDR3 contains 12 residues. Germline lookup yields CDR1 SQVTM and CDR2 ANQGSEA. V was shortened by 6 bases and J by 5 bases, with 13 bases between the two germline ends. The CDR3: CSVLRGIETQYF. CDR3 bases: TGCAGCGTGCTAAGGGGGATCGAGACCCAGTACTTC.

The genes are TRBV11-3 and TRBJ1-1; a weak D match, TRBD1 (5 bases). Germline V gives CDR1 SGHNT, CDR2 YENEEA. The CDR3 runs to 13 residues. Trimming stripped 3 bases from V and 1 base from J, with 6 bases between. The CDR3 nucleotides read TGTGCCAGCAGCTTTACAGGGAACACTGAAGCTTTCTTT. It yields the protein CASSFTGNTEAFF.

This rearrangement joins TRBV7-2 to TRBJ2-5; 14 bases are a match to TRBD2. The germline V gene has CDR1 SGHTA and CDR2 FQGNSA. J lost 3 bases, V lost 5 bases, and 8 bases had no gene match. This CDR3 is 17 amino acids long. The CDR3 sequence: CASSIGTSGGGKETQYF. CDR3 bases: TGTGCCAGCAGCATCGGGACTAGCGGGGGAGGAAAAGAGACCCAGTACTTC. The whole variable domain, remainder taken from reference TRBV7-2 and TRBJ2-5, is GAGVSQSPSNKVTEKGKDVELRCDPISGHTALYWYRQSLGQGLEFLIYFQGNSAPDKSGLPSDRFSAERTGGSVSTLTIQRTQQEDSAVYLCASSIGTSGGGKETQYFGPGTRLLVL.

The chain links TRBV10-3 to TRBJ2-3; 7 bases line up with TRBD2. This CDR3 is built from 17 residues. V was pared by 3 bases and J by 4 bases, with 13 bases of the junction left unmatched. Looked up from germline, CDR1 is ENHRY and CDR2 is SYGVKD. The CDR3 coding sequence is TGTGCCATCAGTGACGCCCGGGGAGGGCTAGCGCCAGATACGCAGTATTTT. It encodes CAISDARGGLAPDTQYF.